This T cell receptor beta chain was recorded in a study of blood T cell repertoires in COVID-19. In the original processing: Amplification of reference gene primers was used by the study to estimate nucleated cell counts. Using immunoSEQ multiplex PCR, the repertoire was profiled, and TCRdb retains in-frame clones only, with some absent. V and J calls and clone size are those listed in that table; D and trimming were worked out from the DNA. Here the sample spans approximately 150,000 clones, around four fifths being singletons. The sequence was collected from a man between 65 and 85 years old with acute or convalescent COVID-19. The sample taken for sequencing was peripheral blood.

The CDR3, as DNA: TGTGCCAGCAGCGTCTCCTCCGCGAACACCGGGGAGCTGTTTTTT. It encodes CASSVSSANTGELFF. The chain has TRBV9 and TRBJ2-2; D remains ambiguous. The ends were cut back, 2 bases at V and 0 bases at J, with 8 bases in the middle. The germline CDR1 and CDR2 sequences are SGDLS and YYNGEE. The CDR3 runs to 15 residues.